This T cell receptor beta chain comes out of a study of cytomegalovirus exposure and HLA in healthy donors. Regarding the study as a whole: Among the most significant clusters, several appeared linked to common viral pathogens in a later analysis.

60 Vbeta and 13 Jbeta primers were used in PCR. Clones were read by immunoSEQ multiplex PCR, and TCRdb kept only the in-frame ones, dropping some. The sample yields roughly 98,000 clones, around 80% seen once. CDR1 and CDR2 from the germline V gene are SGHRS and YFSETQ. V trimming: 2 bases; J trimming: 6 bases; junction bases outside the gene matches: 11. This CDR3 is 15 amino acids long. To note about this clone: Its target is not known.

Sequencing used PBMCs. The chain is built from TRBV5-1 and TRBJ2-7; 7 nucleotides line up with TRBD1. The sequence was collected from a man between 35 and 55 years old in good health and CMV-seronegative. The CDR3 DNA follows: TGCGCCAGCAGCTTTATCGGGACAGAGGTTTCCGAGCAGTACTTC. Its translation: CASSFIGTEVSEQYF.